These T cell receptor beta chains were read from a single sample in a study of blood T cell repertoires in COVID-19. The table came from immunoSEQ multiplex PCR; TCRdb's copy has only in-frame clones and leaves some out. The data contain roughly 150,000 clones, roughly three quarters of them singletons. Sequenced material: peripheral blood. These receptors were collected from a man in his fifties or sixties with acute or convalescent COVID-19. Each CDR3 is given with its conserved first and last residue. Fields, in order: D gene, V gene, J gene, clone size, CDR3 protein, CDR3 DNA. D genes are given only for firm matches. Only some rows state a clone size, as once, few, many or a class for expanded clones.

>-|TRBV6-1|TRBJ1-6|-
CASSEVEFSPLHF
TGTGCCAGCAGTGAAGTAGAGTTTTCACCCCTCCACTTT
>TRBD2|TRBV6-6|TRBJ2-1|-
CASRAGVYNEQFF
TGTGCCAGCAGAGCGGGGGTTTACAATGAGCAGTTCTTC
>TRBD2|TRBV20-1|TRBJ2-3|few
CSASIPPSGSEDTQYF
TGCAGTGCTAGTATCCCCCCTAGCGGGAGTGAAGATACGCAGTATTTT
>-|TRBV6-5|TRBJ1-5|-
CASSYGQSNQPQHF
TGTGCCAGCAGTTACGGGCAGAGCAATCAGCCCCAGCATTTT
>-|TRBV9|TRBJ2-3|-
CASSVAGYSTDTQYF
TGTGCCAGCAGCGTTGCAGGGTACAGCACAGATACGCAGTATTTT
>-|TRBV2|TRBJ2-7|-
CASRARDNSYEQYF
TGTGCCAGCAGAGCCCGGGACAACTCCTACGAGCAGTACTTC
>-|TRBV6-5|TRBJ1-5|few
CASSQRGMGNQPQHF
TGTGCCAGCAGCCAAAGGGGAATGGGGAATCAGCCCCAGCATTTT
>-|TRBV7-8|TRBJ1-2|-
CASSLGHGLANYGYTF
TGTGCCAGCAGCTTAGGACACGGTTTGGCGAACTATGGCTACACCTTC
>-|TRBV5-1|TRBJ2-3|-
CASNSGTSTDTQYF
TGCGCCAGCAATTCAGGGACTAGCACAGATACGCAGTATTTT
>TRBD2|TRBV5-5|TRBJ2-1|-
CASSLGLAGELYNEQFF
TGTGCCAGCAGCCTGGGACTAGCGGGAGAATTATACAATGAGCAGTTCTTC
>TRBD2|TRBV27|TRBJ2-3|-
CASRGLARPYSSTDTQYF
TGTGCCAGCAGGGGACTAGCGCGTCCCTATTCTAGCACAGATACGCAGTATTTT
>TRBD2|TRBV6-1|TRBJ2-3|-
CASSDIAGGIDTQYF
TGTGCCAGCAGTGACATAGCGGGAGGGATAGATACGCAGTATTTT
>TRBD1|TRBV5-4|TRBJ2-2|-
CASSLIGQGAVGELFF
TGTGCCAGCAGCTTGATAGGACAGGGGGCAGTCGGGGAGCTGTTTTTT
>-|TRBV4-1|TRBJ2-3|-
CASSQDYRLARTDTQYF
TGCGCCAGCAGCCAAGATTATAGGCTAGCCCGCACAGATACGCAGTATTTT
>TRBD1|TRBV4-1|TRBJ2-7|-
CASSQTTGDYEQYF
TGCGCCAGCAGCCAGACGACAGGGGACTACGAGCAGTACTTC
>TRBD1|TRBV7-7|TRBJ2-5|-
CASSLNRGYQETQYF
TGTGCCAGCAGCTTAAACAGGGGGTACCAAGAGACCCAGTACTTC
>TRBD1|TRBV5-1|TRBJ2-7|few
CASKGGQGSYEQYF
TGCGCCAGCAAAGGTGGACAGGGCTCCTACGAGCAGTACTTC
>-|TRBV2|TRBJ2-1|once
CASTGYNEQFF
TGTGCCAGCACAGGCTACAATGAGCAGTTCTTC
>TRBD2|TRBV5-1|TRBJ2-7|-
CASSPPGLAGWAQYF
TGCGCCAGCAGCCCCCCCGGCCTAGCGGGGTGGGCGCAGTACTTC
>-|TRBV21-1|TRBJ2-6|-
CASSKGGGRVDSGANVLTF
TGTGCCAGCAGCAAAGGAGGGGGACGAGTAGACTCTGGGGCCAACGTCCTGACTTTC
>-|TRBV3-1/TRBV3-2|TRBJ2-6|-
CASSPLIQTSGANVLTF
TGTGCCAGCAGCCCTTTAATACAGACCTCTGGGGCCAACGTCCTGACTTTC
>-|TRBV4-1|TRBJ2-4|-
CASSQDFMGGTKNIQYF
TGCGCCAGCAGCCAAGATTTTATGGGGGGTACCAAAAACATTCAGTACTTC
>-|TRBV19|TRBJ1-5|-
CASSTLDTVDQPQHF
TGTGCCAGTAGTACTCTCGACACCGTGGATCAGCCCCAGCATTTT
>TRBD2|TRBV5-4|TRBJ2-1|-
CASRTSSGKGGNEQFF
TGTGCCAGCAGAACGTCTAGCGGGAAAGGTGGGAATGAGCAGTTCTTC
>TRBD1|TRBV5-4|TRBJ2-1|-
CASSLGQYNEQFF
TGTGCCAGCAGCCTGGGACAGTACAATGAGCAGTTCTTC
>TRBD2|TRBV12-5|TRBJ2-1|-
CASGTGTSGGYNEQFF
TGTGCTAGTGGTACCGGGACTAGCGGGGGGTACAATGAGCAGTTCTTC